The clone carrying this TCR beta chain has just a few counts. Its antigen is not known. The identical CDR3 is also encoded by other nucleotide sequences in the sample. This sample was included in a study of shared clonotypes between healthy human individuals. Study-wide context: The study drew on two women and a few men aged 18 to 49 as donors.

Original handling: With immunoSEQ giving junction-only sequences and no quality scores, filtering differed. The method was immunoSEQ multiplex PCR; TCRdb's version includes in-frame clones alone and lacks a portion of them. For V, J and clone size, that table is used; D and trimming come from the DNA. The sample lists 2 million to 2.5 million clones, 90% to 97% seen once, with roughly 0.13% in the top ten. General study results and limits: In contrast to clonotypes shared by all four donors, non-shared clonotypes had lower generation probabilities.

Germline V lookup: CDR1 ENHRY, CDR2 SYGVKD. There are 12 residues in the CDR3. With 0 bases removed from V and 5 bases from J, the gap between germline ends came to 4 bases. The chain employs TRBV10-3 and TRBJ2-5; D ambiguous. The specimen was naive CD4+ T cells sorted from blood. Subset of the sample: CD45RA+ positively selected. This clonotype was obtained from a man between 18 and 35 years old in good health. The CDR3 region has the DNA TGTGCCATCAGTGAGTCCGGGGAGACCCAGTACTTC. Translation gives CAISESGETQYF.